This TCR beta chain is drawn from a study of blood T cells in healthy people across ages. Study at large: Capturing about one barcoded beta molecule per two T cells was achieved by template switching.

The study drew donors from healthy Caucasian individuals in Russia aged about 6 to 90. J lost 3 bases, V lost 5 bases, and 7 bases had no gene match. This CDR3 is 16 amino acids long. Germline V gene sequence: CDR1 LGHNA, CDR2 YSLEER. Through a sample-barcoded 5' primer and a J-beta primer mix, a second PCR was run for 7 to 11 cycles. Every cDNA molecule carried a tag from a template-switch adaptor bearing 12 random nucleotides. TCRdb analysed the 5' RACE reads with MiXCR anew, one entry per CDR3 protein. The table lists just under 550,000 distinct CDR3 sequences, more than 20% of them singletons, with around 10% in the top ten. In addition, the sample was reused for a study of T cells of mothers and their children. That study reports: Extraction yielded RNA that went, in full, into cDNA synthesis at about 1.6 ug per 15 ul.

The receptor was isolated from a boy younger than 18 in good health. The chain joins TRBV4-3 to TRBJ2-2; 9 bases line up with TRBD2. Sequencing was carried out using blood. DNA for the CDR3: TGCGCCAGCAGCAACCTAGCGGGGCGAGACACCGGGGAGCTGTTTTTT. Encoded protein: CASSNLAGRDTGELFF.